The T cell receptor beta chain described here comes from a study of metastatic and nonmetastatic thyroid tumors. The CDR3 loop spans 15 amino acids. The germline CDR1 and CDR2 sequences are SGHAT and FQNNGV. Trimming left V 8 bases short and J 7 bases short, with 21 bases between. Ahead of thyroid surgery, no patient had received treatment of any kind. In the study's own analysis: Between-group CDR3 differences, defined by clinicopathological status, yielded a distant-metastasis classifier for papillary thyroid cancer. TCRdb reanalyzed the PCR reads via MiXCR. The V and J calls, along with clone size, are taken from TCRdb and not from the paper's own processing. The sample gives just under 20,000 clones, approximately 40% of which show up once; 20% to 30% is in the top ten. Study-wide findings and caveats: When malignant thyroid tumors were compared with benign nodules, TCR beta diversity was reportedly significantly higher in the malignant tumors. This held in both blood and tumor samples.

Turning to this clone: What it binds is unknown.

The clonotype originates from a female donor with papillary thyroid cancer or a benign thyroid nodule (not recorded which). Some clones in this sample may be carry-over from other donors' samples. The V gene is TRBV11-2, the J gene TRBJ2-1, with D unclear. The sample was tumor tissue. CDR3 protein: CASRPQLGFLNEQFF. CDR3 DNA: TGTGCCAGCCGCCCTCAGCTTGGGTTTCTAAATGAGCAGTTCTTC.